What follows are 9 T cell receptor beta chains derived from one specimen sequenced in a study of cytomegalovirus exposure and HLA in healthy donors. Sequencing was performed with immunoSEQ multiplex PCR; in TCRdb, only in-frame clones are kept and a portion is missing. In the table there are 65,000 or so clones, 85% to 95% of which are singletons. The specimen sequenced was PBMCs. These receptors all stem from a man between 18 and 29 years old in good health and CMV-seropositive.

The chain combines TRBV4-1 with TRBJ1-2; 8 nucleotides match TRBD1. The CDR3 has 14 residues. Looked up from germline, CDR1 is MGHRA and CDR2 is YSYEKL. V shed 2 bases, J shed 4 bases, and the junction held 3 bases outside the gene matches. In nucleotides, the CDR3 is TGCGCCAGCAGCCAAATAACAGGGGGCTATGGCTACACCTTC. Its protein is CASSQITGGYGYTF.

The chain uses TRBV10-3 and TRBJ1-4; a weak D match, TRBD1 (6 bases). V gave up 10 bases and J gave up 10 bases, with 16 bases separating them. The CDR3 extends over 12 amino acids. Germline V gives CDR1 ENHRY, CDR2 SYGVKD. CDR3 loop: CATEGEKGKLFF. CDR3 bases: TGTGCCACCGAGGGGGAAAAAGGAAAACTGTTTTTT.

The V call is TRBV7-6, the J call TRBJ2-2; 10 positions match TRBD2. The germline V gene encodes CDR1 SGHVS and CDR2 FNYEAQ. The V gene end was trimmed by 5 bases and the J gene end by 4 bases; junction bases not matched to a gene: 10. This CDR3 comprises 17 residues. CDR3 in DNA: TGTGCCAGCAGCACGCTTGAGCGGGGGGGGACCACCGGGGAGCTGTTTTTT. Translating gives CASSTLERGGTTGELFF.

The V and J genes are TRBV10-3 and TRBJ1-5; D call uncertain. V was pared by 5 bases and J by 3 bases, with 8 bases between. The CDR3 covers 13 residues. The germline V gene encodes CDR1 ENHRY and CDR2 SYGVKD. CDR3 coding DNA: TGTGCCATCAGTCAGGCGTTCAATCAGCCCCAGCATTTT. It encodes CAISQAFNQPQHF.

V gene TRBV18 combines with J gene TRBJ2-1, with D tentatively TRBD2 (6 bases). The V end was cut by 2 bases, the J end by 10 bases, with 15 bases between. This CDR3 region has 14 residues. Germline CDR1 and CDR2: KGHSH and LQKENI. The CDR3 DNA sequence: TGTGCCAGCTCACCATCTAAGTCGGGGGACGAGCAGTTCTTC. This sequence encodes CASSPSKSGDEQFF.

The count of this clone is one. V gene TRBV9 combines with J gene TRBJ2-7, with D possibly being TRBD1 (5 bases). CDR1 SGDLS and CDR2 YYNGEE come from the germline V gene. The CDR3 contains 14 residues. V lost 0 bases and J 0 bases, leaving 7 bases between the germline ends. CDR3 bases: TGTGCCAGCAGCGTAGCGGACATCTCCTACGAGCAGTACTTC. Protein product: CASSVADISYEQYF.

This chain connects TRBV19 to TRBJ1-5; 7 bases are shared with TRBD1. The germline V gene encodes CDR1 LNHDA and CDR2 SQIVND (reference sequence). This CDR3 has 16 amino acids. V lost 1 base, J lost 2 bases, and 5 bases stayed unmatched. CDR3 protein: CASSIARQGGNQPQHF. CDR3 nucleotide sequence: TGTGCCAGTAGTATAGCTAGACAGGGTGGCAATCAGCCCCAGCATTTT.

This sequence joins TRBV28 and TRBJ1-2; tentatively, D is TRBD1 (5 bases). This CDR3 has 12 residues. V lost 5 bases, J lost 2 bases, and 6 bases lay in between. CDR1 and CDR2 from the germline V gene are MDHEN and SYDVKM. CDR3 sequence reads: CASSTGNYGYTF. CDR3 DNA: TGTGCCAGCAGTACAGGAAACTATGGCTACACCTTC.

This clone showed up just a few times. The chain links TRBV6-1 to TRBJ2-6, with 8 positions matching TRBD2. The length of the CDR3 is 16 residues. The V gene end was trimmed by 4 bases and the J gene end by 0 bases; junction bases not matched to a gene: 2. Germline values: CDR1 MNHNS, CDR2 SASEGT. CDR3 DNA sequence: TGTGCCAGCAGTGTGGCGGGGGGCTCTGGGGCCAACGTCCTGACTTTC. It translates to CASSVAGGSGANVLTF.